This T cell receptor beta chain was retrieved from a study of blood T cell repertoires in COVID-19. As for the study in general: Samples taken during acute and convalescent COVID-19 were collected in the United States, Italy and Spain. In each case, the material was cDNA or gDNA derived from T cells, B-cell-depleted T cells, or PBMCs.

This clone was observed a handful of times. The CDR3 runs 15 residues. Trimming stripped 5 bases from V and 0 bases from J, with 12 bases between. Germline V CDR1 and CDR2: SGHRS, YFSETQ. Per the study methods: Amplification from reference gene primers served as the basis for estimated nucleated cell counts. Repertoires were generated with immunoSEQ multiplex PCR, while TCRdb's copy carries only in-frame clones and drops some. V, J and clone size derive from that table, while D and trimming were established from the DNA sequence. The sample includes about 150,000 clones, 80% of them seen just once. Sequenced material: peripheral blood. The source of this sequence is a man in his sixties with acute or convalescent COVID-19. This chain joins TRBV5-1 and TRBJ2-4, with a tentative D call TRBD2 (6 bases). The CDR3 DNA follows: TGCGCCAGCAGTCAGGGTAGCGGAGCCAAAAACATTCAGTACTTC. It translates to CASSQGSGAKNIQYF.